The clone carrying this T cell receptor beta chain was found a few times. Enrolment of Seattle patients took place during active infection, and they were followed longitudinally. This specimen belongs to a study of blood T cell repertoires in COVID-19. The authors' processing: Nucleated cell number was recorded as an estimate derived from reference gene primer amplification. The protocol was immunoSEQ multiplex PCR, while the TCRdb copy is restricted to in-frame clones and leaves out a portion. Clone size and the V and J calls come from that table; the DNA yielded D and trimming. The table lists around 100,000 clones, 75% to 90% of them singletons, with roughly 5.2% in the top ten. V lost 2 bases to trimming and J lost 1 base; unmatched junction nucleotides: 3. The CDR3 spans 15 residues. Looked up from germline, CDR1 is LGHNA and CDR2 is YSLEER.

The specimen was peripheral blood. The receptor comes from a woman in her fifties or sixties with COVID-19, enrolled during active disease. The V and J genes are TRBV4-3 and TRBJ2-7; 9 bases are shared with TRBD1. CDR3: CASSQSGTGSYEQYF. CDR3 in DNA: TGCGCCAGCAGCCAATCCGGGACAGGGTCCTACGAGCAGTACTTC.